The 21 T cell receptor beta chains presented below share a single source sample, sequenced in a study of blood T cell repertoires in COVID-19. The protocol was immunoSEQ multiplex PCR, while the TCRdb copy is restricted to in-frame clones and leaves out a portion. The data hold around 230,000 clones, with approximately 90% observed a single time. What was sequenced was PBMCs or T cells enriched from blood (not recorded which). The receptor source for this set is a woman between 40 and 55 years old with acute COVID-19.

V usage is TRBV5-6 and J usage is TRBJ1-5, with D unclear. Trimming took 0 bases from V and 0 from J, leaving 7 bases between them. Germline V CDR1 and CDR2: SGHDT, YYEEEE. The CDR3 contains 15 residues. CDR3 in amino acids: CASSLAEDSNQPQHF. CDR3 nucleotide sequence: TGTGCCAGCAGCTTGGCCGAGGATAGCAATCAGCCCCAGCATTTT.

A few counts support this clone. The gene calls are TRBV4-1 and TRBJ1-1; the D is unclear. Looked up from germline, CDR1 is MGHRA and CDR2 is YSYEKL. Trimming cost V 2 bases and J 1 base, with 14 bases left between them. The CDR3 runs 16 residues. The CDR3 DNA is TGCGCCAGCAGCCAATGGAGGGCAGGTGAGAACACTGAAGCTTTCTTT. Translation gives CASSQWRAGENTEAFF.

J is TRBJ2-3 and V is TRBV20-1; 9 bases align to TRBD1. The germline V gene encodes CDR1 DFQATT and CDR2 SNEGSKA (reference sequence). The V gene end was trimmed by 3 bases and the J gene end by 0 bases; junction bases not matched to a gene: 4. This CDR3 is built from 15 residues. In DNA, the CDR3 is TGCAGTGCTAGTGTGGGACAGGGTAGCACAGATACGCAGTATTTT. Translation: CSASVGQGSTDTQYF.

The chain links TRBV9 to TRBJ2-3; TRBD1 might be the D (6 bases). The V gene lost 0 bases and the J gene lost 6 bases, with 8 bases spanning the gap. The CDR3 is made up of 13 amino acids. CDR1 and CDR2 (germline): SGDLS, YYNGEE. The CDR3 loop reads CASSVGGLDTQYF. In nucleotides, the CDR3 is TGTGCCAGCAGCGTAGGGGGGCTGGATACGCAGTATTTT.

The V call is TRBV2, the J call TRBJ2-1; unclear D gene. V lost 7 bases, J lost 0 bases, and 13 bases lay in between. From germline, CDR1 is SNHLY and CDR2 FYNNEI. This CDR3 contains 15 residues. For the CDR3, the DNA is TGTGCCAGCATTCGAGTTACTTCCTCCTACAATGAGCAGTTCTTC. Translating gives CASIRVTSSYNEQFF. The variable domain in full, with the rest retrieved from reference TRBV2 and TRBJ2-1, is EPEVTQTPSHQVTQMGQEVILRCVPISNHLYFYWYRQILGQKVEFLVSFYNNEISEKSEIFDDQFSVERPDGSNFTLKIRSTKLEDSAMYFCASIRVTSSYNEQFFGPGTRLTVL.

The chain combines TRBV10-3 with TRBJ2-2, with 12 bases aligning to TRBD2. The CDR3 sequence is 16 residues long. Germline CDR1 is ENHRY and CDR2 is SYGVKD. V trimming: 5 bases; J trimming: 4 bases; junction bases outside the gene matches: 5. The CDR3 sequence is CAISSSSGGATGELFF. The CDR3 DNA is TGTGCCATCAGTTCCTCTAGCGGGGGGGCCACCGGGGAGCTGTTTTTT.

The chain is built from TRBV3-1 (or the pseudogene TRBV3-2) and TRBJ1-3; 7 bases map to TRBD1. The CDR3 totals 15 residues. Germline loops: CDR1 LGHDT, CDR2 YNNKEL (reference sequence). Trimming cost V 4 bases and J 3 bases; bases outside gene matches: 6. The CDR3 DNA reads as TGTGCCAGCAGCCCACTCAGGGGGGTTGGAAACACCATATATTTT. It codes for CASSPLRGVGNTIYF.

This chain uses TRBV21-1 with TRBJ1-3. TRBV21-1 is a known pseudogene. The CDR3 runs 13 residues. The CDR3 region has the DNA TGTGCCAGCAGCGGACCCGGAGGGGACACCATATATTTT. This codes for CASSGPGGDTIYF.

This clone came up once. The rearrangement links TRBV24-1 to TRBJ2-5; tentative D call: TRBD1 (5 bases). This CDR3 has 14 residues. Trimming cost V 2 bases and J 3 bases, with 9 bases left between them. Germline assignment: CDR1 KGHDR and CDR2 SFDVKD. In DNA, the CDR3 is TGTGCCACCAGTGATTCAGGGCCGAAAGAGACCCAGTACTTC. Protein sequence: CATSDSGPKETQYF.

V gene TRBV5-4 combines with J gene TRBJ1-4; no clear D. Germline lookup yields CDR1 SGHNT and CDR2 YYREEE (reference sequence). V lost 0 bases and J lost 4, with 7 bases in between. There are 14 residues in the CDR3. The CDR3 loop reads CASSLEGVNEKLFF. CDR3 DNA sequence: TGTGCCAGCAGCTTGGAGGGAGTTAATGAAAAACTGTTTTTT.

The chain links TRBV5-4 to TRBJ2-1; a possible D gene is TRBD1 (5 bases). Looked up from germline, CDR1 is SGHNT and CDR2 is YYREEE (reference sequence). Trimming cost V 0 bases and J 5 bases, with 12 bases left between them. This CDR3 spans 15 amino acids. CDR3 amino acids: CASSLGGASDNEQFF. The CDR3, as DNA: TGTGCCAGCAGCTTGGGGGGCGCCAGCGACAATGAGCAGTTCTTC.

The chain couples TRBV6-5 to TRBJ1-1; D gene uncertain. Per germline, CDR1 MNHEY and CDR2 SVGAGI. Between the trimmed V and J ends, which lost 5 bases and 0 bases, there was a span of 10 bases. The CDR3 has 14 residues. The CDR3 coding sequence is TGTGCCAGCAGTCCGTACAGCATGAACACTGAAGCTTTCTTT. Its protein is CASSPYSMNTEAFF.

V is TRBV9 and J is TRBJ2-3; 7 positions agree with TRBD1. CDR1 SGDLS and CDR2 YYNGEE come from the germline V gene. This CDR3 comprises 16 residues. V shed 0 bases, J shed 2 bases, and the junction held 6 bases outside the gene matches. CDR3 DNA: TGTGCCAGCAGCGTAGGAGGGGGACAGACCACAGATACGCAGTATTTT. It yields the protein CASSVGGGQTTDTQYF.

This sequence joins TRBV19 and TRBJ1-1, with D possibly TRBD1 on 6 matching bases. Deletions cut 5 bases from V and 3 bases from J, with 10 bases between. Germline CDR1 LNHDA, CDR2 SQIVND (reference sequence). This CDR3 is 13 amino acids long. This CDR3 is CASSRGADTEAFF. In DNA form, the CDR3 reads TGTGCCAGTAGTCGGGGGGCGGACACTGAAGCTTTCTTT.

The chain is built from TRBV9 and TRBJ1-2; weak D call: TRBD1 (6 bases). CDR1 and CDR2 from the germline V gene are SGDLS and YYNGEE. This CDR3 is built from 14 residues. V gave up 2 bases and J gave up 0 bases, with 8 bases separating them. The CDR3 nucleotides are TGTGCCAGCAGCGTTGGGGGCTCTAACTATGGCTACACCTTC. It specifies CASSVGGSNYGYTF.

The rearrangement joins TRBV5-5 to TRBJ2-3; a possible D gene is TRBD2 (7 bases). V was pared by 4 bases and J by 5 bases, with 14 bases between. CDR1 and CDR2 from the germline V gene are SGHKS and YYEKEE (reference sequence). The CDR3 consists of 14 residues. CDR3 protein: CASSSYREGDTQYF. CDR3 in DNA: TGTGCCAGCAGCAGCTACAGGGAGGGAGATACGCAGTATTTT.

V is TRBV21-1 and J is TRBJ1-6. TRBV21-1 is noted as a pseudogene. This CDR3 has 14 residues. CDR3 amino acids: CASLSRGGPGPLHF. CDR3 DNA sequence: TGTGCCAGCCTATCCCGGGGTGGGCCCGGACCCCTCCACTTT.

The rearrangement links TRBV19 to TRBJ2-1; 7 bases align to TRBD1. This CDR3 region has 15 residues. The V gene's germline CDR1 is LNHDA and CDR2 SQIVND (reference sequence). The V gene end was trimmed by 3 bases and the J gene end by 4 bases; junction bases not matched to a gene: 6. The CDR3 DNA is TGTGCCAGTAGTATTACGGGGACAGTATACAATGAGCAGTTCTTC. It codes for CASSITGTVYNEQFF.

The chain links TRBV11-2 to TRBJ2-1; 15 bases match TRBD2. The germline gives CDR1 SGHAT, CDR2 FQNNGV. There are 18 residues in the CDR3. V lost 4 bases and J lost 7; bases outside the gene matches: 11. The DNA for the CDR3 is TGTGCCAGCAGCTCAAACCTTGGACTAGCGGGGGGGAGGAATGAGCAGTTCTTC. Translation: CASSSNLGLAGGRNEQFF.

The gene calls are TRBV7-8 and TRBJ1-1; D not certain. Germline loops: CDR1 SGHVS, CDR2 FQNEAQ. This CDR3 has 13 amino acids. V was clipped by 1 base and J by 6 bases, with 9 bases between them. The CDR3 DNA is TGTGCCAGCAGCTTAGGGAGCAGCGCTGAAGCTTTCTTT. It specifies CASSLGSSAEAFF.

The chain has TRBV2 and TRBJ2-2, with 11 positions matching TRBD2. Trimming cost V 6 bases and J 4 bases; bases outside gene matches: 4. Germline CDR1 and CDR2: SNHLY and FYNNEI. CDR3 size: 15 residues. The CDR3 region is CASSLGTSGTGELFF. In DNA, the CDR3 is TGTGCCAGCAGCCTAGGGACTAGCGGCACCGGGGAGCTGTTTTTT. The entire variable domain, with the rest obtained from reference TRBV2 and TRBJ2-2, is as follows: EPEVTQTPSHQVTQMGQEVILRCVPISNHLYFYWYRQILGQKVEFLVSFYNNEISEKSEIFDDQFSVERPDGSNFTLKIRSTKLEDSAMYFCASSLGTSGTGELFFGEGSRLTVL.